The source of this TCR beta chain is a study of blood T cell repertoires in COVID-19. Assay: immunoSEQ multiplex PCR; the TCRdb copy retains only in-frame clones and omits some. The table records 100,000 to 150,000 clones, 60% to 85% of them present only once. CDR1 is SGHVS and CDR2 is FQNEAQ in the germline V gene. J was trimmed by 4 bases and V by 4 bases; bases with no gene match: 12. The CDR3 is made up of 16 amino acids. V gene TRBV7-8 combines with J gene TRBJ1-1; TRBD1 matches at 7 bases. This clonotype was sampled from a man in his 70s with acute or convalescent COVID-19. Sequences were obtained from peripheral blood. The CDR3 nucleotides read TGTGCCAGCAGCTCAGTAGGGGGCGCAGAAACCACTGAAGCTTTCTTT. This translates into CASSSVGGAETTEAFF.